Listed below are T cell receptor beta chains from one sample, sequenced in a study of control samples from healthy donors and cancer patients. Sequencing was performed with immunoSEQ multiplex PCR; in TCRdb, only in-frame clones are kept and a portion is missing. The sample lists some 90,000 clones, about 88% seen once, with roughly 1.3% in the top ten. The sequenced sample was blood. These receptors came from a woman between 45 and 65 years old in good health. Each CDR3 is given with its conserved first and last residue. The order of the fields is V gene, clone size, J gene, CDR3 protein. Part of the rows lack a size; the others show once, few, many or a class for expanded clones.

TRBV2	.	TRBJ1-2	CASSAARTGPYGYTF
TRBV19	.	TRBJ2-2	CASSIAGRANTGELFF
TRBV7-2	.	TRBJ2-6	CASSLRVSSGANVLTF
TRBV6-6	.	TRBJ1-1	CASSYTQGQNTEAFF
TRBV28	.	TRBJ1-4	CASSLTGARSNEKLFF
TRBV4-3	.	TRBJ2-6	CASSQDLGANVLTF
TRBV5-1	.	TRBJ1-1	CASTPGGGMNTEAFF
TRBV5-4	few	TRBJ1-1	CASSPAGTPGMNTEAFF
TRBV7-6	.	TRBJ1-3	CASSLARATGNTIYF
TRBV4-2	.	TRBJ1-4	CASSLETGTNEKLFF
TRBV19	.	TRBJ1-5	CASRTHVSSNQPQHF
TRBV7-2	.	TRBJ1-6	CASNLQGGLYSSYNSPLHF
TRBV2	.	TRBJ2-7	CASSIRTGSKSSYEQYF
TRBV5-1	.	TRBJ1-2	CASSLGPGENYGYTF
TRBV6-2/TRBV6-3	.	TRBJ2-7	CASSWGRDYEQYF
TRBV7-2	once	TRBJ2-5	CASSLLGGRDREETQYF
TRBV28	.	TRBJ1-1	CASSSGQGLVESTEAFF
TRBV7-3	.	TRBJ2-2	CASSLRDFEGGDTGELFF
TRBV6-5	.	TRBJ1-2	CASRADGDYGYTF
TRBV7-3	.	TRBJ1-2	CASSFTSTGQYGYTF
TRBV6-6	.	TRBJ1-6	CASRGSLNSPLHF
TRBV28	.	TRBJ2-7	CASSLETVYEQYF
TRBV10-1	.	TRBJ2-3	CASSNEGEVVTDTQYF
TRBV6-1	.	TRBJ2-7	CASSEAGSGSWWTPGEQYF
TRBV4-2	.	TRBJ2-3	CASSQGRKAELTDTQYF
TRBV14	.	TRBJ1-1	CASSLDRDTEAFF